This TCR beta chain was retrieved from a study of siplizumab effects on memory and regulatory T cells. Sequencing of unstimulated naive, memory, effector memory and TEMRA subsets was performed in a few donor pairs. The assay was immunoSEQ multiplex PCR, and TCRdb's table has in-frame clones only and misses some. The sample includes over 45,000 clones, around 97% of them seen just once. This TCR came from a human donor in good health. Source material: naive CD8+ T cells sorted from blood.

Here the CDR3 DNA reads TGTGCCGTTTATGGCTACACCTTC. Translation: CAVYGYTF. V usage is TRBV6-6 and J usage is TRBJ1-2, with no clear D. This CDR3 is built from 8 residues. V was pared by 11 bases and J by 5 bases, with 3 bases between. CDR1 is MNHNY, CDR2 SVGAGI, per germline (reference sequence).